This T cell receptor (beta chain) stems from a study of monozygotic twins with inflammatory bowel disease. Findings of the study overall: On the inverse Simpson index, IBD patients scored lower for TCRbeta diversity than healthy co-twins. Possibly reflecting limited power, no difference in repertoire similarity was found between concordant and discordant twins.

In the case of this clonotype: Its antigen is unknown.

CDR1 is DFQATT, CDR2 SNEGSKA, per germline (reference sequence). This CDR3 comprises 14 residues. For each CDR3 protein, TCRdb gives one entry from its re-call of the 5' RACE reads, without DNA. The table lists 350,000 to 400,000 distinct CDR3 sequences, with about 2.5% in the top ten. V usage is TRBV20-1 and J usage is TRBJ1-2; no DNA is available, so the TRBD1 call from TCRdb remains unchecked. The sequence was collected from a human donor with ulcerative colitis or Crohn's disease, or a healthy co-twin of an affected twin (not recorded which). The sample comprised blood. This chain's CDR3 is CSVWTGAANYGYTF.